The 32 T cell receptor beta chains below all came from one sample that was sequenced in a study of cytomegalovirus exposure and HLA in healthy donors. The primer mix had 60 Vbeta and 13 Jbeta primers. The protocol was immunoSEQ multiplex PCR, while the TCRdb copy is restricted to in-frame clones and leaves out a portion. Among about 120,000 clones listed, over 75% were seen once. Specimen: PBMCs. The receptors here all came from a man younger than 35 in good health and CMV-seropositive.

This sequence joins TRBV10-3 and TRBJ2-3; D might be TRBD2 (5 bases). From germline, CDR1 is ENHRY and CDR2 SYGVKD. Between the trimmed V and J ends, which lost 6 bases and 5 bases, there was a span of 6 bases. This CDR3 comprises 11 residues. CDR3 in DNA: TGTGCCATCAGAAGCGGAGATACGCAGTATTTT. Translation: CAIRSGDTQYF.

This sequence joins TRBV19 and TRBJ1-6; a possible D gene is TRBD1 (6 bases). This CDR3 contains 14 residues. V dropped 5 bases and J dropped 7 bases, with 12 bases sitting between them. CDR1 is LNHDA and CDR2 is SQIVND in the germline V gene (reference sequence). The CDR3 DNA reads as TGTGCCAGTAGTCCCTCGGGACACAATTCACCCCTCCACTTT. Its translation: CASSPSGHNSPLHF.

The CDR3 spells CASSLGALGQTF. The CDR3 DNA reads TGTGCCAGCAGCTTGGGAGCGCTAGGACAGACCTTC. The chain carries TRBV5-5 and TRBJ1-2, with D possibly TRBD1 on 6 matching bases. V was shortened by 0 bases and J by 14 bases, with 14 bases between the two germline ends. Germline lookup yields CDR1 SGHKS and CDR2 YYEKEE (reference sequence). The CDR3 extends over 12 amino acids.

This sequence joins TRBV7-3 and TRBJ2-7, with 14 bases matching TRBD2. The CDR3 spans 17 residues. CDR1 and CDR2 (germline): SGHTA, FQGTGA. V trimming: 1 base; J trimming: 3 bases; junction bases outside the gene matches: 5. The chain's CDR3 is CASSLKAGLAGDYEQYF. CDR3 coding DNA: TGTGCCAGCAGCTTAAAGGCGGGACTAGCGGGGGACTACGAGCAGTACTTC.

V and J are TRBV7-9 and TRBJ2-2; 9 positions agree with TRBD1. V shed 5 bases and J 5 bases; nucleotides not matched to a gene: 6. Germline assignment: CDR1 SEHNR and CDR2 FQNEAQ (reference sequence). This CDR3 contains 15 residues. The CDR3 coding sequence is TGTGCCAGCAGCGGTTCCGGGACAGGGACCGGGGAGCTGTTTTTT. Protein: CASSGSGTGTGELFF. Full variable domain (remainder filled in from reference TRBV7-9 and TRBJ2-2): DTGVSQNPRHKITKRGQNVTFRCDPISEHNRLYWYRQTLGQGPEFLTYFQNEAQLEKSRLLSDRFSAERPKGSFSTLEIQRTEQGDSAMYLCASSGSGTGTGELFFGEGSRLTVL.

The chain is built from TRBV11-3 and TRBJ2-3; the match to TRBD1 covers 9 bases. Germline assignment: CDR1 SGHNT and CDR2 YENEEA. The CDR3 length is 14 residues. J lost 1 base, V lost 7 bases, and 3 bases had no gene match. This chain's CDR3 is CASKRTGGTDTQYF. As DNA, the CDR3 is TGTGCCAGCAAGAGGACAGGGGGCACAGATACGCAGTATTTT.

V gene TRBV19 combines with J gene TRBJ1-1; no clear D gene. V lost 3 bases to trimming and J lost 8 bases, with 13 bases between them. Germline values: CDR1 LNHDA, CDR2 SQIVND (reference sequence). This CDR3 comprises 13 residues. The CDR3 bases are TGTGCCAGTAGTATTCCCGGGTCCTACGAAGCTTTCTTT. Translating gives CASSIPGSYEAFF.

The V and J genes are TRBV7-2 and TRBJ2-3; 10 bases match TRBD2. Germline-derived CDR1 and CDR2 are SGHTA and FQGNSA. V trimming: 7 bases; J trimming: 0 bases; junction bases outside the gene matches: 4. The CDR3 covers 15 residues. CDR3 protein: CASTWTSGSTDTQYF. The CDR3, as DNA: TGTGCCAGCACCTGGACTAGCGGTAGCACAGATACGCAGTATTTT. The full variable domain, with the rest looked up from reference TRBV7-2 and TRBJ2-3, is GAGVSQSPSNKVTEKGKDVELRCDPISGHTALYWYRQSLGQGLEFLIYFQGNSAPDKSGLPSDRFSAERTGGSVSTLTIQRTQQEDSAVYLCASTWTSGSTDTQYFGPGTRLTVL.

The chain is built from TRBV5-1 and TRBJ1-2; D might be TRBD1 (6 bases). The germline V and J ends were trimmed by 2 bases and 2 bases, with 16 bases remaining between them. CDR1 and CDR2 (germline): SGHRS, YFSETQ. This CDR3 has 16 residues. The CDR3 DNA reads as TGCGCCAGCAGCTTATGGCTGGACAGTTTAAACTATGGCTACACCTTC. Its translation: CASSLWLDSLNYGYTF. The full variable domain, completed using reference TRBV5-1 and TRBJ1-2, is KAGVTQTPRYLIKTRGQQVTLSCSPISGHRSVSWYQQTPGQGLQFLFEYFSETQRNKGNFPGRFSGRQFSNSRSEMNVSTLELGDSALYLCASSLWLDSLNYGYTFGSGTRLTVV.

V and J are TRBV27 and TRBJ1-5, with 9 bases identical to TRBD1. The CDR3 length is 16 residues. CDR1 MNHEY and CDR2 SMNVEV come from the germline V gene (reference sequence). J was trimmed by 4 bases and V by 4 bases; bases with no gene match: 8. CDR3 sequence: CASSSIPGTGNQPQHF. DNA for the CDR3: TGTGCCAGCAGTTCTATACCCGGGACAGGGAATCAGCCCCAGCATTTT.

This clone was recorded a few times. This chain connects TRBV11-2 to TRBJ1-2; D gene unclear. Germline CDR1 and CDR2: SGHAT and FQNNGV. The length of the CDR3 is 14 residues. V was pared by 3 bases and J by 8 bases, with 16 bases between. The DNA of the CDR3 is TGTGCCAGCAGCTTTTCCGGGGTATCTGCCGGCTACACCTTC. Amino acids: CASSFSGVSAGYTF.

This clone was seen a few times. The chain has TRBV19 and TRBJ2-1; 9 nucleotides line up with TRBD1. CDR1 and CDR2 from the germline V gene are LNHDA and SQIVND (reference sequence). With 6 bases clipped from V and 0 bases from J, the junction kept 9 bases outside the gene matches. CDR3 length: 17 residues. The CDR3 is CASRTGTGSVSYNEQFF. DNA of the CDR3: TGTGCCAGTAGAACCGGGACAGGGTCGGTCTCCTACAATGAGCAGTTCTTC.

This rearrangement joins TRBV13 to TRBJ1-3; no clear D gene. CDR3 length: 13 amino acids. V was shortened by 6 bases and J by 4 bases, with 10 bases between the two germline ends. CDR1 PRHDT and CDR2 FYEKMQ come from the germline V gene (reference sequence). CDR3 DNA sequence: TGTGCCAGCAGTCAAAGTCGGGGAAACACCATATATTTT. Its translation: CASSQSRGNTIYF.

The chain couples TRBV6-6 to TRBJ2-2, with a weak D call TRBD1 (5 bases). This CDR3 comprises 14 residues. V dropped 0 bases and J dropped 7 bases, with 9 bases sitting between them. Germline values: CDR1 MNHNY, CDR2 SVGAGI (reference sequence). CDR3 sequence: CASSYSGVNGELFF. The CDR3 nucleotides are TGTGCCAGCAGTTACTCAGGGGTCAACGGGGAGCTGTTTTTT.

The chain links TRBV4-1 to TRBJ2-7, with D possibly being TRBD1 (5 bases). Trimming left V 0 bases short and J 4 bases short, with 16 bases between. This CDR3 has 16 amino acids. CDR1 MGHRA and CDR2 YSYEKL come from the germline V gene. Here the CDR3 DNA reads TGCGCCAGCAGCCAAGATCAAGGGGTCCTCCAGTACGAGCAGTACTTC. It is translated as CASSQDQGVLQYEQYF.

This chain joins TRBV9 and TRBJ1-1; D is uncertain. V dropped 4 bases and J dropped 6 bases, with 13 bases sitting between them. Germline assignment: CDR1 SGDLS and CDR2 YYNGEE. The CDR3 length is 13 residues. The chain's CDR3 is CASSFSPVAEAFF. In nucleotides, the CDR3 is TGTGCCAGCAGCTTCTCGCCCGTAGCTGAAGCTTTCTTT.

The genes are TRBV11-2 and TRBJ2-7; 7 positions match TRBD2. The J segment lost 3 bases and the V segment lost 4 bases, leaving 9 bases of the junction unmatched. From germline, CDR1 is SGHAT and CDR2 FQNNGV. This CDR3 has 15 amino acids. The CDR3 nucleotides read TGTGCCAGCAGCTCCCCAAGCGGGGACCACTACGAGCAGTACTTC. Amino acid sequence: CASSSPSGDHYEQYF.

This chain joins TRBV25-1 and TRBJ1-5; D perhaps matches TRBD1 (6 bases). Germline CDR1 and CDR2: MGHDK and SYGVNS. The CDR3 spans 15 residues. V shed 1 base and J shed 6 bases, with 13 bases lying between them. As DNA, the CDR3 is TGTGCCAGCAGTGAATTGGGGGCAGGGCCTCAGCCCCAGCATTTT. It translates to CASSELGAGPQPQHF.

The chain uses TRBV7-8 and TRBJ2-7; weak D call: TRBD1 (6 bases). CDR1 SGHVS and CDR2 FQNEAQ come from the germline V gene. V was pared by 1 base and J by 3 bases, with 10 bases between. The CDR3 has 14 amino acids. CDR3: CASSLDKGGYEQYF. The CDR3 nucleotides read TGTGCCAGCAGCTTAGACAAAGGGGGCTACGAGCAGTACTTC.

This clone occurred once. V is TRBV5-5 and J is TRBJ1-3; D gene unclear. V shed 3 bases and J shed 0 bases, with 13 bases lying between them. Looked up from germline, CDR1 is SGHKS and CDR2 is YYEKEE (reference sequence). CDR3 length equals 16 residues. The CDR3, as DNA: TGTGCCAGCAGCTCGCGGTATGAAGACTCTGGAAACACCATATATTTT. Protein sequence: CASSSRYEDSGNTIYF.

This clone was seen only a few times. The chain uses TRBV20-1 and TRBJ2-1; TRBD2 might be the D (5 bases). This CDR3 region has 11 residues. V lost 6 bases and J lost 9, with 12 bases in between. The germline V gene encodes CDR1 DFQATT and CDR2 SNEGSKA (reference sequence). CDR3 DNA: TGCAGTGCGCTCGATAGCGTTGAGCAGTTCTTC. This translates into CSALDSVEQFF.

On this clone itself: Germline is not matched at one junction end, which may reflect a read error. The gene calls are TRBV27 and TRBJ2-7; 9 positions match TRBD1. Looked up from germline, CDR1 is MNHEY and CDR2 is SMNVEV (reference sequence). This CDR3 has 18 residues. CDR3 region: CASSISGTGLLGIYEQYF. CDR3 DNA: TGTGCCAGCAGTATATCCGGGACAGGGCTTCTGGGCATATACGAGCAGTACTTC.

A remark on this clone: A read error may produce the germline difference seen at one junction end. The chain links TRBV27 to TRBJ2-6, with D perhaps matching TRBD1 (5 bases). Germline values: CDR1 MNHEY, CDR2 SMNVEV (reference sequence). This CDR3 region has 17 residues. CDR3: CASSLYQGHSGANGLTF. The CDR3 DNA is TGTGCCAGCAGTTTATACCAGGGTCACTCTGGGGCCAACGGCCTGACTTTC.

The chain couples TRBV6-5 to TRBJ1-2; a possible D gene is TRBD1 (5 bases). This CDR3 comprises 15 residues. V was shortened by 6 bases and J by 1 base, with 15 bases between the two germline ends. CDR1 and CDR2 (germline): MNHEY, SVGAGI. The CDR3 here is CASSHLIDSNYGYTF. In DNA, the CDR3 is TGTGCCAGCAGCCACCTAATAGACAGTAACTATGGCTACACCTTC.

In this sample, this clone turned up a few times. The J gene is TRBJ2-1, the V gene TRBV6-5; D is possibly TRBD1 (6 bases). Germline V lookup: CDR1 MNHEY, CDR2 SVGAGI. Trimming left V 5 bases short and J 4 bases short, with 9 bases between. There are 13 residues in the CDR3. The CDR3 sequence: CASSPTGYNEQFF. CDR3 nucleotides: TGTGCCAGCAGTCCGACAGGTTACAATGAGCAGTTCTTC.

The J gene is TRBJ1-2, the V gene TRBV7-9; 11 bases fit TRBD1. V lost 5 bases, J lost 3 bases, and 11 bases stayed unmatched. The germline V gene encodes CDR1 SEHNR and CDR2 FQNEAQ (reference sequence). The CDR3 length is 17 residues. CDR3 protein: CASSPSSRDRGYYGYTF. DNA for the CDR3: TGTGCCAGCAGCCCTAGTTCGCGGGACAGGGGGTACTATGGCTACACCTTC.

The gene calls are TRBV4-1 and TRBJ2-1; D is possibly TRBD2 (6 bases). V was clipped by 2 bases and J by 0 bases, with 17 bases between them. This CDR3 spans 18 amino acids. Germline V lookup: CDR1 MGHRA, CDR2 YSYEKL. CDR3 DNA sequence: TGCGCCAGCAGCCAATGGGATTTTAGCGGTACCTCCTACAATGAGCAGTTCTTC. Its translation: CASSQWDFSGTSYNEQFF.

The CDR3 DNA follows: TGTGCCAGCAGTGAAGATCAGGGGGCCACTTCCTGGGTTTATGGCTACACCTTC. Its protein is CASSEDQGATSWVYGYTF. The rearrangement joins TRBV6-1 to TRBJ1-2, with 8 bases fitting TRBD1. This CDR3 is built from 18 residues. The germline V gene encodes CDR1 MNHNS and CDR2 SASEGT. J was trimmed by 5 bases and V by 1 base; bases with no gene match: 15.

In nucleotides, the CDR3 is TGTGCCGGCGGGGAGCTCCAAGAGACCCAGTACTTC. Its protein is CAGGELQETQYF. V is TRBV2 and J is TRBJ2-5; tentatively, D is TRBD2 (6 bases). V dropped 11 bases and J dropped 1 base, with 11 bases sitting between them. The CDR3 is 12 residues long. Germline values: CDR1 SNHLY, CDR2 FYNNEI.

The chain joins TRBV10-1 to TRBJ2-5; 9 bases are a match to TRBD1. In germline, CDR1 is WNHNN, CDR2 SYGVQD (reference sequence). Trimming at V came to 11 bases and at J to 2 bases, leaving 6 bases not matched to a gene. The CDR3 runs to 13 residues. CDR3 loop: CAGTGGTQETQYF. The CDR3 nucleotides read TGCGCCGGAACAGGGGGCACTCAAGAGACCCAGTACTTC.

The chain is built from TRBV4-1 and TRBJ2-3; tentative D call: TRBD1 (5 bases). Germline loops: CDR1 MGHRA, CDR2 YSYEKL. The V gene lost 1 base and the J gene lost 0 bases, with 11 bases spanning the gap. The CDR3 has 16 residues. As DNA, the CDR3 is TGCGCCAGCAGCCAAGCTGGACACCGAAGCACAGATACGCAGTATTTT. Residues: CASSQAGHRSTDTQYF.

Only one count was recorded for this clone. The chain's CDR3 is CANSDRVNTGELFF. As DNA, the CDR3 is TGTGCCAACTCGGACAGGGTGAACACCGGGGAGCTGTTTTTT. The V gene is TRBV10-3, the J gene TRBJ2-2; TRBD1 matches at 8 bases. The CDR3 loop spans 14 amino acids. Germline V lookup: CDR1 ENHRY, CDR2 SYGVKD. V lost 10 bases, J lost 1 base, and 5 bases stayed unmatched.